The present TCR beta chain was sequenced within a study of lymphopenia after photon versus proton radiotherapy. Using immunoSEQ multiplex PCR, the repertoire was profiled, and TCRdb retains in-frame clones only, with some absent. The repertoire includes some 25,000 clones, about 82% of them detected once, and 20% to 25% sits in the top ten. Study observations and caveats: Post-nadir TCR diversity decline inversely tracked overall survival among those who died.

CDR1 and CDR2 from the germline V gene are MDHEN and SYDVKM. This CDR3 has 15 residues. The V gene end was trimmed by 5 bases and the J gene end by 0 bases; junction bases not matched to a gene: 4. As to this clone: No antigen is known for it.

The receptor comes from a woman aged 70 to 79 with pancreatic cancer. The V call is TRBV28, the J call TRBJ1-3; 7 bases map to TRBD1. Material: peripheral blood, obtained from a patient treated with proton-based radiotherapy. The CDR3 region has the DNA TGTGCCAGCAGTGGACAGGATTACTCTGGAAACACCATATATTTT. It codes for CASSGQDYSGNTIYF.